This TCR beta chain originates from a study of cytomegalovirus exposure and HLA in healthy donors. Study at large: HLA-typed donors were the source of roughly 85 million unique TCRs held in an early data release.

In the PCR, 60 Vbeta and 13 Jbeta primers were used. Method: immunoSEQ multiplex PCR; TCRdb's copy keeps in-frame clones and lacks some. The data contain some 120,000 clones, approximately 80% of them singletons. On this clone itself: Its target is not known.

Findings and limits, study-wide: Later on, a genetic analysis was performed. It linked a missense variant in DCLRE1C with V- and J-gene trimming of TCR beta.

The specimen sequenced was PBMCs. The clonotype originates from a male donor in good health and CMV-seronegative.

CDR3 residues: CASSAGQGMGHEQFF. In DNA form, the CDR3 reads TGTGCCAGCAGTGCCGGACAGGGGATGGGGCATGAGCAGTTCTTC. V is TRBV25-1 and J is TRBJ2-1, with 9 bases aligning to TRBD1. The germline V gene has CDR1 MGHDK and CDR2 SYGVNS. This CDR3 has 15 amino acids. V lost 4 bases to trimming and J lost 8 bases; unmatched junction nucleotides: 9.